Listed below are T cell receptor beta chains from one sample, sequenced in a study of graft-versus-host responses after intestinal transplantation. No cognate antigen is known for these TCRs. TCRdb's table, derived via immunoSEQ multiplex PCR, lists solely in-frame clones and lacks some. This table has approximately 130,000 clones, around nine tenths appearing once. The source material was unstimulated CD4+ T cells sorted from spleen or lymph node cells, sampled before intestinal transplant. Receptors originate from a human donor who received an intestinal transplant. CDR3s include the opening cysteine and the closing phenylalanine or tryptophan. The D gene is left open where the match is weak. Size values are once, few and many counts, or a class for expanded clones, and some rows have none.

v_gene: TRBV21-1; j_gene: TRBJ1-2; abundance: .; d_gene: .; CDR3aa: CASSRRGTGNLGAPFNYGYTF; CDR3nt: TGTGCCAGCAGCAGGAGGGGGACAGGGAACCTTGGTGCGCCTTTTAACTATGGCTACACCTTC
v_gene: TRBV9; j_gene: TRBJ2-2; abundance: .; d_gene: TRBD2; CDR3aa: CASSVNSGGASTGELFF; CDR3nt: TGTGCCAGCAGCGTAAACAGCGGGGGGGCGAGTACCGGGGAGCTGTTTTTT
v_gene: TRBV6-1; j_gene: TRBJ1-2; abundance: .; d_gene: TRBD1; CDR3aa: CASSLDRVWYTF; CDR3nt: TGTGCCAGCAGTTTGGACAGGGTGTGGTACACCTTC
v_gene: TRBV6-5; j_gene: TRBJ1-6; abundance: .; d_gene: .; CDR3aa: CASRDSSYNSPLHF; CDR3nt: TGTGCCAGCAGAGACAGCTCCTATAATTCACCCCTCCACTTT
v_gene: TRBV5-8; j_gene: TRBJ1-2; abundance: .; d_gene: .; CDR3aa: CASSNGAKVGYTF; CDR3nt: TGTGCCAGCAGCAATGGGGCTAAGGTCGGCTACACCTTC
v_gene: TRBV7-9; j_gene: TRBJ2-6; abundance: .; d_gene: TRBD1; CDR3aa: CASSAGQGAGANVLTF; CDR3nt: TGTGCCAGCAGCGCCGGACAGGGGGCTGGGGCCAACGTCCTGACTTTC
v_gene: TRBV11-2; j_gene: TRBJ1-5; abundance: .; d_gene: .; CDR3aa: CASSLTNQPQHF; CDR3nt: TGTGCCAGCAGCTTAACGAATCAGCCCCAGCATTTT
v_gene: TRBV6-6; j_gene: TRBJ1-3; abundance: .; d_gene: .; CDR3aa: CASSDRNSGNTIYF; CDR3nt: TGTGCCAGCAGCGACAGAAACTCTGGAAACACCATATATTTT
v_gene: TRBV7-6; j_gene: TRBJ1-6; abundance: .; d_gene: .; CDR3aa: CASSLKGRRENSPLHF; CDR3nt: TGTGCCAGCAGCTTAAAAGGGCGCAGAGAAAATTCACCCCTCCACTTT
v_gene: TRBV7-9; j_gene: TRBJ1-2; abundance: few; d_gene: .; CDR3aa: CASSLGSGGRSYGYTF; CDR3nt: TGTGCCAGCAGCTTAGGGTCGGGCGGCAGATCCTATGGCTACACCTTC
v_gene: TRBV2; j_gene: TRBJ2-5; abundance: .; d_gene: TRBD1; CDR3aa: CASSRRDRGRETQYF; CDR3nt: TGTGCCAGCAGCCGCCGTGACAGGGGGAGGGAGACCCAGTACTTC
v_gene: TRBV15; j_gene: TRBJ2-5; abundance: .; d_gene: TRBD1; CDR3aa: CATSVTGGVETQYF; CDR3nt: TGTGCCACCAGCGTCACAGGGGGCGTGGAGACCCAGTACTTC
v_gene: TRBV6-5; j_gene: TRBJ1-6; abundance: .; d_gene: .; CDR3aa: CASGVGTDSLHF; CDR3nt: TGTGCCAGCGGGGTTGGGACGGACTCCCTCCACTTT
v_gene: TRBV4-2; j_gene: TRBJ2-5; abundance: .; d_gene: .; CDR3aa: CASSQDRGGGLWETQYF; CDR3nt: TGTGCCAGCAGCCAAGATCGCGGCGGAGGACTCTGGGAGACCCAGTACTTC
v_gene: TRBV4-1; j_gene: TRBJ2-7; abundance: .; d_gene: .; CDR3aa: CASSQAPTAAYEQYF; CDR3nt: TGCGCCAGCAGCCAAGCACCCACGGCTGCCTACGAGCAGTACTTC
v_gene: TRBV6-1; j_gene: TRBJ2-1; abundance: .; d_gene: TRBD1; CDR3aa: CASSEGGQGKFF; CDR3nt: TGTGCCAGCAGTGAAGGGGGACAGGGCAAGTTCTTC
v_gene: TRBV10-3; j_gene: TRBJ2-1; abundance: .; d_gene: TRBD2; CDR3aa: CAISESERGGRNEQFF; CDR3nt: TGTGCCATCAGTGAGTCAGAGCGGGGGGGCAGGAATGAGCAGTTCTTC
v_gene: TRBV9; j_gene: TRBJ1-2; abundance: .; d_gene: .; CDR3aa: CASSSERGLYGYTF; CDR3nt: TGTGCCAGCAGCTCCGAGCGGGGACTATATGGCTACACCTTC
v_gene: TRBV27; j_gene: TRBJ1-2; abundance: .; d_gene: .; CDR3aa: CAGIAGVGYGYTF; CDR3nt: TGTGCCGGAATTGCAGGGGTCGGCTATGGCTACACCTTC
v_gene: TRBV6-1; j_gene: TRBJ2-1; abundance: .; d_gene: .; CDR3aa: CASSEGQGINEQFF; CDR3nt: TGTGCCAGCAGTGAGGGGCAGGGGATCAATGAGCAGTTCTTC
v_gene: TRBV11-1; j_gene: TRBJ1-2; abundance: .; d_gene: TRBD1; CDR3aa: CASSPLSRDRNGYTF; CDR3nt: TGTGCCAGCAGCCCCTTGTCCCGGGACAGGAATGGCTACACCTTC
v_gene: TRBV5-1; j_gene: TRBJ2-7; abundance: .; d_gene: TRBD1; CDR3aa: CASSWGTGISYEQYF; CDR3nt: TGCGCCAGCAGCTGGGGGACAGGGATCTCCTACGAGCAGTACTTC
v_gene: TRBV5-4; j_gene: TRBJ2-1; abundance: .; d_gene: .; CDR3aa: CASSSRGGLLSGYNEQFF; CDR3nt: TGTGCCAGCAGCAGTAGGGGGGGCCTTTTATCTGGATACAATGAGCAGTTCTTC
v_gene: TRBV18; j_gene: TRBJ1-2; abundance: once; d_gene: .; CDR3aa: CASSPRVVAEPYGYTF; CDR3nt: TGTGCCAGCTCACCGCGCGTGGTGGCGGAACCTTATGGCTACACCTTC
v_gene: TRBV5-5; j_gene: TRBJ1-2; abundance: .; d_gene: .; CDR3aa: CASSLDRAVHGYTF; CDR3nt: TGTGCCAGCAGCTTGGACAGGGCGGTTCATGGCTACACCTTC
v_gene: TRBV2; j_gene: TRBJ2-3; abundance: .; d_gene: TRBD1; CDR3aa: CASSVVGQGRTDTQYF; CDR3nt: TGTGCCAGCAGTGTGGTGGGACAGGGTCGCACAGATACGCAGTATTTT